This T cell receptor beta chain stems from a study of T cells in Graves' hyperthyroidism and ophthalmopathy (dated by TCRdb to about 2019). Regarding the research as a whole: Peripheral blood was collected at initial diagnosis, before any treatment. To identify distinguishing TCR V-J signatures, a discovery cohort of about 100 patients was used, comprising 43 with Graves' ophthalmopathy and roughly 60 with stable Graves' hyperthyroidism. Prospective prediction of ophthalmopathy was tested in an independent validation cohort consisting of fewer than 20 hyperthyroidism patients and some 17 patients who later progressed to ophthalmopathy. The 75 to 100 discovery patients were divided at random into training and test sets in a 7:3 ratio. Thyroid tissue and blood T-cell repertoires from about six Graves' hyperthyroidism patients were also compared in the study. After sampling, hyperthyroidism patients received methimazole starting at 30 mg daily, and ophthalmopathy patients received high-dose intravenous methylprednisolone. TCR Vbeta CDR3 sequencing of some 140 peripheral blood samples (43 ophthalmopathy, approximately 80 hyperthyroidism and approximately 17 progressor patients) is reported in the paper.

Ophthalmopathy patients had moderately to severely active disease, Clinical Activity Score of at least 3, NOSPECS grade of at least 4, and duration under 3 months. Any patient with an uncontrolled infection, another autoimmune disease, pregnancy or lactation was excluded. Diagnoses relied on clinical symptoms, serum thyroxine and TRAb, thyroid ultrasound and orbital computed tomography. Ficoll-Paque density gradient centrifugation was used to isolate PBMCs from around 9.1 ml of fresh peripheral blood. Total RNA was extracted using Trizol reagent, and RNA quality was assessed on an Agilent 2100 Bioanalyzer. The TCR beta CDR3 regions were amplified from the RNA transcripts. A first-round RT-PCR of the TCR CDR3 used the HTBI primer set with the Qiagen OneStep RT-PCR kit. Libraries were constructed in a second round of multiplex PCR, after which size selection and purification were performed. The libraries were sequenced on an Illumina HiSeq2000 using paired-end 100 bp reads. Concerning the study's data processing: Raw data were processed with SOAPnuke, discarding reads with adapters, uncalled bases, mean Phred below 15, or no exact constant-primer or identifier match. COPE v1.2.5 was used to merge high-quality paired reads, and clonotypes were defined as unique nucleotide sequences. MiTCR v1.1 was used to align the clonotypes against IMGT TRBV, TRBD and TRBJ reference segments. Analysis was restricted to V-J combinations with a frequency above 0.0001, which covered about 99% of repertoires. The TCS score was defined as F50 (clonal expansion) divided by E x V (chaos), with BLOSUM62-based TCRdist calculated between CDR3 peptides within each V-J. Welch's t-statistics and random forest reduced roughly 500 V-J features to 10 to 15, which were used in a naive Bayes classifier (R e1071). TCRdb took the public reads, trimmed them with fastp at Q25, ran MiXCR for clone calling and kept in-frame beta chains. Each record represents a unique CDR3 protein, reported with the most common genes and DNA among its rows. The V and J calls were determined by TCRdb, not by the authors. This sample lists approximately 490,000 distinct CDR3 sequences; about 20% were detected once. Approximately 54% of the sample belongs to the ten largest clones.

About this clonotype: Its antigen remains undetermined. No much larger clone is present one base from it, and per-base qualities are unavailable.

From the cysteine up to the phenylalanine, the CDR3 has a length of 14 residues. The CDR3 DNA has 42 bases and is translated from base 1. V loses 7 bases at its end and J loses 7 bases; junction bases beyond the gene matches: 8. On the study overall, not on this receptor specifically: In validation, progression to ophthalmopathy was predicted by the model with nearly 71% sensitivity and 72% to 85% specificity, a median of around 6.5 months before onset. A model built on a 13 V-J signature distinguished ophthalmopathy from stable hyperthyroidism, reaching around 90% sensitivity and around 81% specificity in cross-validation and 80%/75% in testing. No statistical method was used to set the sample size in advance, and investigators knew the group allocation. Most expanded thyroid clonotypes (frequency above 0.001) were also detected in blood, suggesting blood repertoires may reflect thyroid immune responses.

The sequence is built from TRBV12-3 or TRBV12-4 and TRBJ2-1, and 9 junctional nucleotides match TRBD1. The sample was blood. This TCR was recovered from a woman aged 65 to 85 with Graves' ophthalmopathy. CDR3 region: CASMGDRVGNEQFF. The nucleotide sequence reads as follows: TGTGCCAGCATGGGGGACAGGGTCGGTAATGAGCAGTTCTTC.